The TCR beta chain described here comes from a study of OX40 agonist ivuxolimab in advanced cancers. Background on the study: Subjects had a mean age of around 60 years, with a range of roughly 23 to 80; about 83% were male. Eligibility admitted prior anti-PD-1, anti-PD-L1 or anti-CTLA-4 therapy; 30% to 40% had some.

Sampling of blood occurred at baseline, cycle 4 day 1, and cycle 7 day 1. Profiled with immunoSEQ multiplex PCR; TCRdb holds only in-frame clones, not every one. Here the sample spans about 100,000 clones, about 96% being singletons. Overall study findings and caveats: Low normalized T-cell clonal expansion was additionally recorded for some nonresponders.

Between the trimmed V and J ends, which lost 2 bases and 5 bases, there was a span of 12 bases. From germline, CDR1 is MNHEY and CDR2 SVGAGI. The length of the CDR3 is 14 residues. Points on this clone: Its antigen is as yet unknown.

This TCR came from an adult with an advanced solid tumor such as melanoma, head and neck, liver or kidney cancer. The chain is built from TRBV6-5 and TRBJ1-1, with D possibly TRBD1 on 5 matching bases. The material was CD4+ or CD8+ T cells sorted from blood, obtained in a trial of the OX40 agonist ivuxolimab. CDR3 bases: TGTGCCAGCAGTTACAGGGATGGGGGGACTGAAGCTTTCTTT. Translated, it gives CASSYRDGGTEAFF.